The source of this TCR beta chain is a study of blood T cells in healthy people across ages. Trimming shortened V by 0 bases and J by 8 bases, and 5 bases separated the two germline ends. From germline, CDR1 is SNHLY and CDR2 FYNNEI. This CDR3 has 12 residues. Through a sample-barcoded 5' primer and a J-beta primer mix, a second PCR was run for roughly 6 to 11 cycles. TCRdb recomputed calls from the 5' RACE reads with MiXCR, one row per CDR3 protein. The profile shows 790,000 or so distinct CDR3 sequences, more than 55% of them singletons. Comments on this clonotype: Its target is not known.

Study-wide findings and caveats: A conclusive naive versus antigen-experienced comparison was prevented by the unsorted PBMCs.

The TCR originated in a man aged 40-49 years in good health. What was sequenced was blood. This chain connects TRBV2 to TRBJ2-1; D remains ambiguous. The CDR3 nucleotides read TGTGCCAGCAGTGAAGCGGGCGATGAGCAGTTCTTC. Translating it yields CASSEAGDEQFF. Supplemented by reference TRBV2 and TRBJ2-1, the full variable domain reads EPEVTQTPSHQVTQMGQEVILRCVPISNHLYFYWYRQILGQKVEFLVSFYNNEISEKSEIFDDQFSVERPDGSNFTLKIRSTKLEDSAMYFCASSEAGDEQFFGPGTRLTVL.